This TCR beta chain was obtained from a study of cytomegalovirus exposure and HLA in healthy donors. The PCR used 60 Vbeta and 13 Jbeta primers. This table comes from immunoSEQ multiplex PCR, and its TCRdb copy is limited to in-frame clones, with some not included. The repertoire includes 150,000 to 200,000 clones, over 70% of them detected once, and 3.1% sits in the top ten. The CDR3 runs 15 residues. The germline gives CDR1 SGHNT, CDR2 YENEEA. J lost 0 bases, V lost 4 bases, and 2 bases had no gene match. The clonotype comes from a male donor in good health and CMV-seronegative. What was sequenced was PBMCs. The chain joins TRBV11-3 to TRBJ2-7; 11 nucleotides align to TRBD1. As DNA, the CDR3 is TGTGCCAGCAGCTCAGGGACAGGGGGCTCCTACGAGCAGTACTTC. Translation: CASSSGTGGSYEQYF.